This T cell receptor beta chain emerged from a study of T cell responses to AZD1222 COVID-19 vaccine. Profiled with immunoSEQ multiplex PCR; TCRdb holds only in-frame clones, not every one. This table has more than 95,000 clones, 80% to 90% appearing once. The CDR3 totals 18 residues. The V gene's germline CDR1 is SGDLS and CDR2 YYNGEE. J gave up 0 bases and V 0 bases, and 9 bases lay outside the gene matches. This TCR came from an adult who received the AZD1222 COVID-19 vaccine. Here the sequenced sample was peripheral blood, taken 28 days after the second AZD1222 dose. The chain links TRBV9 to TRBJ2-7; 10 bases line up with TRBD1. This chain's CDR3 is CASSVATGTGAHSYEQYF. CDR3 sequence (DNA): TGTGCCAGCAGCGTAGCTACAGGGACAGGGGCCCACTCCTACGAGCAGTACTTC.